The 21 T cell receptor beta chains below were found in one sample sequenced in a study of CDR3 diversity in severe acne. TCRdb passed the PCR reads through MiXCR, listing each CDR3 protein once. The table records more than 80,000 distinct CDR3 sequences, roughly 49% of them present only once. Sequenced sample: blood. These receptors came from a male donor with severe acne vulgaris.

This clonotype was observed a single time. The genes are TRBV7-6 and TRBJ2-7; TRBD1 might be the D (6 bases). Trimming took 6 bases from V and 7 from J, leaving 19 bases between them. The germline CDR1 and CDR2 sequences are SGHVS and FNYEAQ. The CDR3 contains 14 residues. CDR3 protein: CASSPRGGRGEQYF. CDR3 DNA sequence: TGTGCCAGCAGTCCCAGGGGCGGGCGAGGAGAGCAGTACTTC.

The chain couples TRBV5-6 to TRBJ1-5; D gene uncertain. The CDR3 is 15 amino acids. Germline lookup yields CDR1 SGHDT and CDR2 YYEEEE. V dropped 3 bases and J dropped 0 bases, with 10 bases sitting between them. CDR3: CASSSSIFSNQPQHF. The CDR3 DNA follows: TGTGCCAGCAGCTCGTCGATCTTTAGCAATCAGCCCCAGCATTTT.

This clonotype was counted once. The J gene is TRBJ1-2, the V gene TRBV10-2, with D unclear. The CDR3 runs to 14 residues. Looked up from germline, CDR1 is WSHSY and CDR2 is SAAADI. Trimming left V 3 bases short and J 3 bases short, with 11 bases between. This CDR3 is CASSDITQHYGYTF. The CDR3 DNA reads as TGCGCCAGCAGTGATATTACACAACACTATGGCTACACCTTC.

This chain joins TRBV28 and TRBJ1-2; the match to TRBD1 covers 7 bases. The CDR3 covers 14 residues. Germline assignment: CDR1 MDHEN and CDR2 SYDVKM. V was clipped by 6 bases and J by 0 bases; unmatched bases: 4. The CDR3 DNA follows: TGTGCCAGCAGAGTGACAGGGCCTAACTATGGCTACACCTTC. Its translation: CASRVTGPNYGYTF.

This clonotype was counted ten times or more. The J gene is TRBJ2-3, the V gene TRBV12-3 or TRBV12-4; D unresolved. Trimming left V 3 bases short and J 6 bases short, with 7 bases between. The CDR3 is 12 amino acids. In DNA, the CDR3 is TGTGCCAGCAGTTTTTCGGGCGATACGCAGTATTTT. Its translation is CASSFSGDTQYF.

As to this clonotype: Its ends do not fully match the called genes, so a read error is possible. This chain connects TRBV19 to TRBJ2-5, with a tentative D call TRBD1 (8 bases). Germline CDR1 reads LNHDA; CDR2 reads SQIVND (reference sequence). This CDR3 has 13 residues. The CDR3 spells CTSRIQGGGTQYF. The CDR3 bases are TGTACCAGTAGGATACAGGGGGGAGGGACCCAATACTTC.

CDR3 in amino acids: CASSESHEQYF. The CDR3 DNA is TGCGCCAGCAGTGAGTCCCACGAGCAGTACTTC. J is TRBJ2-7 and V is TRBV10-1; the D is unclear. The CDR3 extends over 11 amino acids. Germline V gene data show CDR1 as WNHNN and CDR2 as SYGVQD (reference sequence). Between the trimmed V and J ends, which lost 0 bases and 5 bases, there was a span of 2 bases.

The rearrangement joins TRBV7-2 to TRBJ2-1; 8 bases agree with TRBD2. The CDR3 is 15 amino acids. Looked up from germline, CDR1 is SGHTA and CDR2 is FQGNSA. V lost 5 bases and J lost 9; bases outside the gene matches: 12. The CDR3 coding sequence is TGTGCCAGCAGCCCGGGGGGGGCGGGGCAAGGTGAGCAGTTCTTC. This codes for CASSPGGAGQGEQFF.

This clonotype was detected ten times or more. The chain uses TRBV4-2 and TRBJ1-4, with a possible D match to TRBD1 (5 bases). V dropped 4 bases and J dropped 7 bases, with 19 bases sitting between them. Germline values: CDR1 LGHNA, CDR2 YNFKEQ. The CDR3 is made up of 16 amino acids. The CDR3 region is CASSRLRGEGSEKLFF. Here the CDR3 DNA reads TGTGCCAGCAGCCGGCTTAGGGGAGAGGGGAGTGAAAAACTGTTTTTT.

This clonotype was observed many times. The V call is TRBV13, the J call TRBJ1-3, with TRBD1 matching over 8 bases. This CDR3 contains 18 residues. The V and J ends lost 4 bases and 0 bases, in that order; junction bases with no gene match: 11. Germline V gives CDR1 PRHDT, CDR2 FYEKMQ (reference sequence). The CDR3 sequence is CASSWGTGHSNSGNTIYF. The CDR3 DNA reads TGTGCCAGCAGCTGGGGGACAGGCCACTCTAACTCTGGAAACACCATATATTTT.

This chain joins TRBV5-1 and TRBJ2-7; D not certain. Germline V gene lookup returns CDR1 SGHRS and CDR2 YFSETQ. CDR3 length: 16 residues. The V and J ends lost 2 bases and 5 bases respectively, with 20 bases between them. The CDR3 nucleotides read TGCGCCAGCAGCTTAGAAGTGCGCGGCACGTCGAACGAGCAGTACTTC. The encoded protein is CASSLEVRGTSNEQYF.

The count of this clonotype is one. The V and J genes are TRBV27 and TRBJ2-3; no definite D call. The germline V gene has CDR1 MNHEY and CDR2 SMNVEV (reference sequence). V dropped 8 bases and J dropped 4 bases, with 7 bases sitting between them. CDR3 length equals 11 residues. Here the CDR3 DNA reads TGTGCCAGCTTTCATTCAGATACGCAGTATTTT. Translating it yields CASFHSDTQYF.

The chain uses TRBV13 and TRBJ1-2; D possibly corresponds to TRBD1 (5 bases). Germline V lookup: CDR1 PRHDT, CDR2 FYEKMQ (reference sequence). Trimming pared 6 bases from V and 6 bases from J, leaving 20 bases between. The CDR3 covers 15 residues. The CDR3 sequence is CASSYSAGLGDGYTF. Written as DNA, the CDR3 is TGTGCCAGCAGTTACTCGGCAGGCTTAGGGGATGGCTACACCTTC.

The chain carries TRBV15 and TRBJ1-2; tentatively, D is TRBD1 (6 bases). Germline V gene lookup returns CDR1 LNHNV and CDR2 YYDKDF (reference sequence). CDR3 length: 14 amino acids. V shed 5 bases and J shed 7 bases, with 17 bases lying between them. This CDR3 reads CATSQTWDTGGYTF. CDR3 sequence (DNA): TGTGCCACCAGCCAGACCTGGGACACCGGTGGCTACACCTTC.

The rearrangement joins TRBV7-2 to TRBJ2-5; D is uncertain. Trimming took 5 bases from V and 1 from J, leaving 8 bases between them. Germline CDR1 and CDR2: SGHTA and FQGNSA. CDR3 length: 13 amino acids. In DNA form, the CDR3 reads TGTGCCAGCAGCCCCGCGTTCCAAGAGACCCAGTACTTC. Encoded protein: CASSPAFQETQYF.

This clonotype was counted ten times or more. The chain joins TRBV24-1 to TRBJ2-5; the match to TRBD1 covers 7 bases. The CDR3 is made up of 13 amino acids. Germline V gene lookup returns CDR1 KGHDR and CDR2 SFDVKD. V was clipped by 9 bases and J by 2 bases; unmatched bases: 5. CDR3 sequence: CATAGTAQETQYF. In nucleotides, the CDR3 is TGTGCCACCGCCGGGACAGCTCAAGAGACCCAGTACTTC.

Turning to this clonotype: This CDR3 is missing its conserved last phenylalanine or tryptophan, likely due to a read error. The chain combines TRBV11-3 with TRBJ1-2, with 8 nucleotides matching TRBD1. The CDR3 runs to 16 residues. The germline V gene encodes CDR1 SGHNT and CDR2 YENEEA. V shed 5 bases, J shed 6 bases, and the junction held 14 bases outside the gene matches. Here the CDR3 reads CASSQRLGTGGNGYTL. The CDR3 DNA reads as TGTGCCAGCAGCCAACGTCTCGGGACAGGCGGAAATGGCTACACCTTG.

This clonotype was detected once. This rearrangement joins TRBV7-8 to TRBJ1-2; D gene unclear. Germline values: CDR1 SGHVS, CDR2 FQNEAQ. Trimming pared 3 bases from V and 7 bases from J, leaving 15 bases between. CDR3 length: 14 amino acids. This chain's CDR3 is CASSFGEGVSGYTF. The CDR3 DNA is TGTGCCAGCAGCTTCGGAGAGGGTGTTAGTGGCTACACCTTC. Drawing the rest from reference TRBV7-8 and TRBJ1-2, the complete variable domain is GAGVSQSPRYKVAKRGQDVALRCDPISGHVSLFWYQQALGQGPEFLTYFQNEAQLDKSGLPSDRFFAERPEGSVSTLKIQRTQQEDSAVYLCASSFGEGVSGYTFGSGTRLTVV.

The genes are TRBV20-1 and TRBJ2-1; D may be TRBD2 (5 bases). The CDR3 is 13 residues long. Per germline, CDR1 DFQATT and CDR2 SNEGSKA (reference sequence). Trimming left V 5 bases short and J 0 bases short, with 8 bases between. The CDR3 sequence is CSASADSYNEQFF. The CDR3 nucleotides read TGCAGTGCTTCAGCGGACTCCTACAATGAGCAGTTCTTC.

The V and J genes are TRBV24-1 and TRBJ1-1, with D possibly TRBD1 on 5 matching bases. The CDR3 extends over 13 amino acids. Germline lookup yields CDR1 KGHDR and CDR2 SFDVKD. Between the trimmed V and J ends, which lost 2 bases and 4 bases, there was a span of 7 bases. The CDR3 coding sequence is TGTGCCACCAGTGATTCAGGGTTCACTGAAGCTTTCTTT. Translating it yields CATSDSGFTEAFF.

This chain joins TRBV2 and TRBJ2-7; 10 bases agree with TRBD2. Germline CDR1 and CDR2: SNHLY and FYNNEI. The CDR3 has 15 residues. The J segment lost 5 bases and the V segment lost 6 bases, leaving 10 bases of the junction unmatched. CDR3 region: CASSGRLAGDNEQYF. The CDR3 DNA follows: TGTGCCAGCAGCGGGAGGCTAGCGGGAGACAACGAGCAGTACTTC.